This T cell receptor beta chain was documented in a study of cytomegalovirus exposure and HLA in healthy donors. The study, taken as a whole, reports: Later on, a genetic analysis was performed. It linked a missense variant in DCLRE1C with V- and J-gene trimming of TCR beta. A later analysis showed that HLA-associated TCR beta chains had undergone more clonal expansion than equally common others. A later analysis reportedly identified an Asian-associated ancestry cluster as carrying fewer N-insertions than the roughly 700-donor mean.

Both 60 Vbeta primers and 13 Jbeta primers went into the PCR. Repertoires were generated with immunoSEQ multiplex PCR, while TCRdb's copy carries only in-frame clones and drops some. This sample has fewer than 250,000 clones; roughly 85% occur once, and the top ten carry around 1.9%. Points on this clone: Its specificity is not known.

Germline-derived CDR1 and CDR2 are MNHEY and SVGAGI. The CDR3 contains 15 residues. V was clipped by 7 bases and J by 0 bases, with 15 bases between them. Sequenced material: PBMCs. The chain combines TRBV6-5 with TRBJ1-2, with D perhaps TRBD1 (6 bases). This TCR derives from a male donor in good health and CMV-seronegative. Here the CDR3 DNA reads TGTGCCAGCACCCAGATTCGGACAGCTAACTATGGCTACACCTTC. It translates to CASTQIRTANYGYTF.